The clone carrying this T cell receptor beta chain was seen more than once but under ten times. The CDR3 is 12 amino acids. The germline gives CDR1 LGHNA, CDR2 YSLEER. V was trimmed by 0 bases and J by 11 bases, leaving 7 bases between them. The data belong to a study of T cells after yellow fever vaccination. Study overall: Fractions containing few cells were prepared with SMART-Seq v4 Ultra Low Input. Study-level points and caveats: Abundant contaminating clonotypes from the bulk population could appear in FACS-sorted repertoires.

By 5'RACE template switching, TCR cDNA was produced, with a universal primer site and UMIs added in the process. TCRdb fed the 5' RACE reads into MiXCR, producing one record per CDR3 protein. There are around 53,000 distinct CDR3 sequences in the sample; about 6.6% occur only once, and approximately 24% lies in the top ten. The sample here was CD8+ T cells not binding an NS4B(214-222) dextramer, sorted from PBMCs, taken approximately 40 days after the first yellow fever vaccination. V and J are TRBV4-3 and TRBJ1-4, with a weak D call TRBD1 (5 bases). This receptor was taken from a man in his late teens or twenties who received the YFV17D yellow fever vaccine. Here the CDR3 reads CASSQDREKLFF. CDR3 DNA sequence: TGCGCCAGCAGCCAAGACAGGGAGAAACTGTTTTTT.